This TCR beta chain is drawn from a study of response to subunit inactivated influenza vaccine. Study-wide points: New T cells are recruited in small numbers by each seasonal influenza vaccination, according to the authors' suggestion.

This clonotype showed up just a few times. Its antigen is not identified. TCRdb redid the calling of the RT-PCR reads with MiXCR, one entry per CDR3 protein. The repertoire holds 250,000 to 350,000 distinct CDR3 sequences, with approximately 23% as singletons. Germline CDR1 reads SGHVS; CDR2 reads FQNEAQ. This CDR3 region has 15 residues. With V trimmed by 2 bases and J by 5 bases, 2 bases remained unmatched. The sequences come from PBMCs from blood, collected less than 22 months after vaccination. The sequence was obtained from a man aged 50 to 69 who received an inactivated influenza vaccine. The gene calls are TRBV7-8 and TRBJ1-5; 11 nucleotides agree with TRBD1. The CDR3 coding sequence is TGTGCCAGCAGCTTATCGGACAGGGGGCATCAGCCCCAGCATTTT. This codes for CASSLSDRGHQPQHF.